This TCR beta chain was captured in a study of shared clonotypes between healthy human individuals. A CD45RA+ naive subset and a CD45RA-negative memory subset were split from CD4+ cells. Study conclusions and caveats: Non-shared clonotypes were found to have lower generation probabilities than the clonotypes that were shared by all four of the sorted-subset donors.

CDR1 and CDR2 (germline): SGDLS, YYNGEE. Deletions cut 0 bases from V and 2 bases from J, with 8 bases between. This CDR3 region has 14 residues. Comments on this clone: What it binds is not known. This CDR3 is also generated by other DNA sequences in the sample.

Using 200 ng DNA, some 30,000 T cell genomes, the sorted-subset replicate PCRs were run. Original processing methods: ImmunoSEQ sequences covered only the junction and lacked quality scores; filtering therefore differed. Using immunoSEQ multiplex PCR, the repertoire was profiled, and TCRdb retains in-frame clones only, with some absent. D and trimming were read from the DNA, whereas the V and J calls and clone size are those reported in that table. The sample consists of 2.3 million or so clones, approximately 95% of them appearing once. The chain recombines TRBV9 with TRBJ1-2, with D hard to call. This TCR derives from a man aged 18 to 30 in good health. Some clones in this sample may be carry-over from other donors' samples. Sequencing was done on a sample of naive CD4+ T cells from PBMCs. Sample subset: CD45RA+ positively selected. CDR3 bases: TGTGCCAGCAGCGTAGGGGCAGGAAACTATGGCTACACCTTC. It encodes CASSVGAGNYGYTF. The full variable domain, rest sourced from reference TRBV9 and TRBJ1-2, is DSGVTQTPKHLITATGQRVTLRCSPRSGDLSVYWYQQSLDQGLQFLIQYYNGEERAKGNILERFSAQQFPDLHSELNLSSLELGDSALYFCASSVGAGNYGYTFGSGTRLTVV.